These 22 T cell receptor beta chains were sequenced from one sample in a study of regulatory T cells in long-lasting Graves disease. Time point given: newly diagnosed GD, antithyroid drugs for less than 3 months. Researchers made the TCR library from RNA that was extracted from PBMCs. Through Arm-PCR of CDR3 regions and iRepertoire HTBI primers, TCR beta libraries were built. One entry per CDR3 protein results from TCRdb running MiXCR on the multiplex PCR reads. The table has 530,000 or so distinct CDR3 sequences, 13% seen once. The same sample was also used in a study of T cells in Graves' hyperthyroidism and ophthalmopathy.

Specimen: peripheral blood mononuclear cells (PBMCs), collected at new diagnosis, from a patient treated with antithyroid drugs. These receptors were taken from a man under 40 with Graves disease.

The rearrangement joins TRBV6-1 to TRBJ2-7; a possible D gene is TRBD2 (6 bases). Germline-derived CDR1 and CDR2 are MNHNS and SASEGT. The CDR3 is 16 amino acids. Trimming took 5 bases from V and 2 from J, leaving 19 bases between them. CDR3 nucleotides: TGTGCCAGCAGTCCCTACGTGGGACTTGAGGCCTACGAGCAGTACTTC. Its translation: CASSPYVGLEAYEQYF.

The sample holds many counts of this clonotype. The chain carries TRBV15 and TRBJ1-4, with D possibly TRBD1 on 6 matching bases. Trimming left V 8 bases short and J 6 bases short, with 13 bases between. This CDR3 comprises 13 residues. Germline lookup yields CDR1 LNHNV and CDR2 YYDKDF (reference sequence). The CDR3 here is CATQQGFDEKLFF. For the CDR3, the DNA is TGTGCCACCCAACAGGGATTCGATGAAAAACTGTTTTTT.

This clonotype was seen a handful of times. One end of the junction fails to match germline, which may point to a read error. CDR3 region: CASFRPHMINQPQHF. The DNA for the CDR3 is TGTGCCAGCTTCCGGCCACACATGATCAATCAGCCCCAGCATTTT. The rearrangement links TRBV5-1 to TRBJ1-5; D gene uncertain. Germline V CDR1 and CDR2: SGHRS, YFSETQ. There are 15 residues in the CDR3. Supplemented by reference TRBV5-1 and TRBJ1-5, the full variable domain reads KAGVTQTPRYLIKTRGQQVTLSCSPISGHRSVSWYQQTPGQGLQFLFEYFSETQRNKGNFPGRFSGRQFSNSRSEMNVSTLELGDSALYLCASFRPHMINQPQHFGDGTRLSIL.

This clonotype was seen a handful of times. This rearrangement joins TRBV24-1 to TRBJ2-1; TRBD1 is a possible D gene (6 bases). Germline-derived CDR1 and CDR2 are KGHDR and SFDVKD. The V gene lost 7 bases and the J gene lost 10 bases, with 16 bases spanning the gap. The CDR3 spans 13 residues. This chain's CDR3 is CATRASGAQEQFF. The CDR3 DNA is TGTGCCACCAGAGCCTCAGGGGCACAGGAGCAGTTCTTC.

This clonotype was seen many times. The rearrangement joins TRBV12-3 or TRBV12-4 to TRBJ2-2; no clear D. V dropped 6 bases and J dropped 1 base, with 21 bases sitting between them. The CDR3 consists of 18 residues. For the CDR3, the DNA is TGTGCCAGCAGCCGACCTAGGCGTTCCTTTTGGAACACCGGGGAGCTGTTTTTT. Amino acid sequence: CASSRPRRSFWNTGELFF.

This clonotype was counted many times. J is TRBJ1-6 and V is TRBV5-4, with D possibly matching TRBD1 (5 bases). In germline, CDR1 is SGHNT, CDR2 YYREEE (reference sequence). CDR3 size: 15 residues. Trimming pared 4 bases from V and 4 bases from J, leaving 12 bases between. CDR3 loop: CASSTSTEYNSPLHF. The CDR3 nucleotides are TGTGCCAGCAGCACCTCGACAGAGTATAATTCACCCCTCCACTTT.

The chain links TRBV30 to TRBJ2-1; 15 nucleotides agree with TRBD2. Trimming took 0 bases from V and 5 from J; bases not matched to a gene: 2. This CDR3 is 16 amino acids long. Germline CDR1 reads GTSNPN; CDR2 reads SVGIG (reference sequence). The CDR3 sequence is CAWSVGLAGGNNEQFF. CDR3 DNA sequence: TGTGCCTGGAGTGTCGGACTAGCGGGAGGGAACAATGAGCAGTTCTTC.

Only a few counts were recorded for this clonotype. One end of the junction is discordant with germline, which a read error may explain. The rearrangement links TRBV4-1 to TRBJ1-5; no clear D. CDR3 length: 13 amino acids. CDR1 is MGHRA, CDR2 YSYEKL, per germline. The CDR3 is CASSQTGKQPQHF. In DNA, the CDR3 is TGCGCCAGCAGCCAGACGGGCAAACAGCCCCAGCATTTT.

This clonotype occurred many times. The chain is built from TRBV12-3 or TRBV12-4 and TRBJ2-7, with 8 nucleotides matching TRBD1. J gave up 2 bases and V 4 bases, and 7 bases lay outside the gene matches. There are 15 residues in the CDR3. The CDR3 spells CASSSGGGIAYEQYF. The CDR3 coding sequence is TGTGCCAGCAGTTCAGGGGGCGGGATAGCCTACGAGCAGTACTTC.

In the case of this clonotype: An end of the junction differs from the germline gene, which may be a read error. The chain couples TRBV20-1 to TRBJ1-5; the match to TRBD1 covers 8 bases. CDR3 length: 17 amino acids. Germline V gene data show CDR1 as DFQATT and CDR2 as SNEGSKA (reference sequence). CDR3 bases: TGCGGTGCTAACAGGGGGGGAAAAGAGATTAGCAATCAGCCCCAGCATTTT. This encodes CGANRGGKEISNQPQHF.

The sample holds a few counts of this clonotype. The J gene is TRBJ2-7, the V gene TRBV6-2 or TRBV6-3, with 8 bases that match TRBD1. V gave up 6 bases and J gave up 5 bases; unmatched junction bases: 9. Germline V CDR1 and CDR2: MNHEY, SVGEGT. CDR3 size: 14 residues. The CDR3: CASRDPGQEDEQYF. The CDR3 nucleotides are TGTGCCAGCAGGGATCCGGGACAGGAGGACGAGCAGTACTTC.

This clonotype has more than one count but fewer than ten. CDR3 nucleotide sequence: TGTGCCAGCAGCGTAGCCGGGGGGGGATCAGAAGCTTTCTTT. It specifies CASSVAGGGSEAFF. V is TRBV9 and J is TRBJ1-1; weak D call: TRBD1 (5 bases). Germline CDR1 and CDR2: SGDLS and YYNGEE. The CDR3 totals 14 residues. V was cut by 0 bases and J by 8 bases, with 14 bases left in between.

As DNA, the CDR3 is TGCAGTGCTAGAGGGGGACTAGCGGGAGCAGGTGAGCAGTTCTTC. This translates into CSARGGLAGAGEQFF. This chain links TRBV20-1 with TRBJ2-1, with 14 nucleotides matching TRBD2. Germline V gives CDR1 DFQATT, CDR2 SNEGSKA (reference sequence). The junction had 5 bases not matched to a gene; V was cut back by 1 base and J by 9 bases. The CDR3 extends over 15 amino acids.

V and J are TRBV4-1 and TRBJ2-1; no reliable D call. The CDR3 loop spans 13 amino acids. Germline lookup yields CDR1 MGHRA and CDR2 YSYEKL. V dropped 4 bases and J dropped 6 bases, with 10 bases sitting between them. CDR3 protein: CASSPVLRNEQFF. The CDR3 region has the DNA TGCGCCAGCAGCCCAGTCCTCCGCAATGAGCAGTTCTTC.

This chain connects TRBV20-1 to TRBJ2-1; D assignment may be TRBD1 or TRBD2 (5 bases each). Germline CDR1 and CDR2: DFQATT and SNEGSKA (reference sequence). The CDR3 totals 15 residues. V lost 1 base and J lost 7, with 17 bases in between. CDR3 nucleotides: TGCAGTGCTAGAGGGGGCGTAATGGGAGCAAATGAGCAGTTCTTC. Translation: CSARGGVMGANEQFF.

The chain is built from TRBV11-2 and TRBJ1-2; 7 bases fit TRBD1. Unmatched junction bases numbered 14, after V lost 2 bases and J lost 8 bases. The CDR3 loop spans 16 amino acids. CDR1 and CDR2 (germline): SGHAT, FQNNGV. In DNA, the CDR3 is TGTGCCAGCAGCTTATTTACAGGGGCGCAAGGAGGGGGCTACACCTTC. Translation: CASSLFTGAQGGGYTF.

This clonotype was counted many times. V usage is TRBV7-2 and J usage is TRBJ2-5; D perhaps matches TRBD2 (7 bases). The V end lost 7 bases, the J end lost 4 bases, and 13 bases lay between the germline ends. The CDR3 length is 13 residues. Germline CDR1 is SGHTA and CDR2 is FQGNSA. The CDR3 loop is CASTRGGGETQYF. For the CDR3, the DNA is TGTGCCAGCACCCGGGGAGGGGGAGAGACCCAGTACTTC. Variable domain in full (rest from reference TRBV7-2 and TRBJ2-5): GAGVSQSPSNKVTEKGKDVELRCDPISGHTALYWYRQSLGQGLEFLIYFQGNSAPDKSGLPSDRFSAERTGGSVSTLTIQRTQQEDSAVYLCASTRGGGETQYFGPGTRLLVL.

This clonotype was observed at least ten times. The gene calls are TRBV20-1 and TRBJ2-3; D ambiguous. The germline gives CDR1 DFQATT, CDR2 SNEGSKA (reference sequence). Trimming removed 3 bases at V and 1 base at J, with 11 bases between. The CDR3 covers 14 residues. The CDR3 DNA reads TGCAGTGCTAGCTGGCCCGGCGGCACAGATACGCAGTATTTT. As protein: CSASWPGGTDTQYF.

This clonotype has a handful of counts. V is TRBV5-1 and J is TRBJ2-7; unclear D gene. CDR3 length equals 14 residues. The germline V gene has CDR1 SGHRS and CDR2 YFSETQ. Trimming took 0 bases from V and 0 from J, leaving 7 bases between them. The CDR3 DNA reads TGCGCCAGCAGCTTGGCAGAAGCCTCCTACGAGCAGTACTTC. The encoded protein is CASSLAEASYEQYF.

This clonotype was observed at least ten times. The V call is TRBV11-2, the J call TRBJ2-7, with 10 bases that match TRBD2. The V segment lost 2 bases and the J segment 6 bases; nucleotides outside the gene matches: 4. The CDR3 is made up of 14 amino acids. CDR1 is SGHAT and CDR2 is FQNNGV in the germline V gene. Written as DNA, the CDR3 is TGTGCCAGCAGCTTAAGCGGGAGGGCCGGCGAGCAGTACTTC. Translating it yields CASSLSGRAGEQYF.

V and J are TRBV3-1 and TRBJ2-5; D unclear. The V end was cut by 0 bases, the J end by 2 bases, with 10 bases between. Germline V gene data show CDR1 as LGHDT and CDR2 as YNNKEL (reference sequence). The CDR3 runs to 15 residues. CDR3 amino acids: CASSQEGSEQETQYF. The CDR3, as DNA: TGTGCCAGCAGCCAAGAGGGCAGTGAGCAAGAGACCCAGTACTTC.

In this sample, this clonotype turned up many times. V is TRBV6-1 and J is TRBJ1-5; a possible D gene is TRBD1 (5 bases). Germline CDR1 MNHNS, CDR2 SASEGT. Trimming took off 2 bases at V and 3 bases at J, with 14 bases between the two ends. The length of the CDR3 is 16 residues. CDR3 sequence: CASSEWGPGNNQPQHF. CDR3 DNA sequence: TGTGCCAGCAGTGAATGGGGACCGGGGAACAATCAGCCCCAGCATTTT.